This record concerns one T cell receptor (beta chain) sequence. What it binds is not known. The CDR3 totals 16 residues. V lost 1 base and J 6 bases, leaving 15 bases between the germline ends. Germline V gene lookup returns CDR1 LGHNA and CDR2 YNFKEQ. The data are from a study of cytomegalovirus exposure and HLA in healthy donors. Whole-study findings and limits: Later work found most CMV-associated TCR beta chains apparently HLA-restricted. When a later analysis compared HLA-associated TCR beta chains with equally common others, the HLA-associated chains turned out to be more clonally expanded and to have lower generation probabilities. Analysis performed later found roughly 18,000 TCR beta sequences associated with HLA alleles at 0.05 false discovery rate.

Each donor's status was that of a healthy bone marrow donor. The PCR was carried out with 60 Vbeta primers and 13 Jbeta primers. Clones were read by immunoSEQ multiplex PCR, and TCRdb kept only the in-frame ones, dropping some. In the table there are around 150,000 clones, 65% to 80% of which are singletons. Sequencing was performed on PBMCs. This receptor was identified in a man in his forties in good health and CMV-seronegative. V usage is TRBV4-2 and J usage is TRBJ2-2, with a possible D match to TRBD1 (6 bases). CDR3 DNA sequence: TGTGCCAGCAGCCAAGGAAGAGCAGGGGACCCCGGGGAGCTGTTTTTT. Its translation: CASSQGRAGDPGELFF.